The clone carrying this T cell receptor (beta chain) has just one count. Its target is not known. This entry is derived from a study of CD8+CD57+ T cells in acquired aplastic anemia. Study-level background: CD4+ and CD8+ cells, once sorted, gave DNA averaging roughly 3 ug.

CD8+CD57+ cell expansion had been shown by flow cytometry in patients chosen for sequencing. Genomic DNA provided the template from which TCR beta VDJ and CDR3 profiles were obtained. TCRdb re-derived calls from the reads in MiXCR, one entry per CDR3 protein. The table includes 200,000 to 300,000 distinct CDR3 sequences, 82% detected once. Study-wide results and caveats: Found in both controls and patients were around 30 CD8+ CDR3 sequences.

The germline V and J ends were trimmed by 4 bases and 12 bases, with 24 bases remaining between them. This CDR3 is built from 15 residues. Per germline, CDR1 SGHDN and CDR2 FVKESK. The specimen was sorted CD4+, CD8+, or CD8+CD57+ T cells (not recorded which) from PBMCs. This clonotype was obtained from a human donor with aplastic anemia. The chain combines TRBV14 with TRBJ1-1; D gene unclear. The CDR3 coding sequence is TGTGCCAGCAGCCTAGCCGGACGGACCTACGAGCAGTCTTTCTTT. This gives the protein CASSLAGRTYEQSFF.